This TCR beta chain was retrieved from a study of blood T cell repertoires in COVID-19. In the study overall: The United States, Italy and Spain supplied acute and convalescent COVID-19 samples. T cells, B-cell-depleted T cells, or PBMCs provided the cDNA or gDNA that served as material.

Study processing details: The authors estimated nucleated cell counts from reference gene primer amplification. Generated by immunoSEQ multiplex PCR, the TCRdb table keeps only in-frame clones and is missing some. The D gene and trimming were derived from the DNA, and the V and J assignments and clone size from that table. The sample yields about 160,000 clones, about 83% seen once. Germline lookup yields CDR1 SGHNT and CDR2 YYREEE (reference sequence). The CDR3 is 15 residues long. V lost 4 bases, J lost 6 bases, and 9 bases stayed unmatched. The Seattle patients, enrolled during active infection, were followed longitudinally.

This chain connects TRBV5-4 to TRBJ2-7, with 11 bases matching TRBD2. The receptor was derived from a woman in her seventies with COVID-19, enrolled during active disease. Source material: peripheral blood. The CDR3 sequence: CASSPSGGPTGEQYF. DNA of the CDR3: TGTGCCAGCAGCCCTAGCGGGGGGCCCACAGGCGAGCAGTACTTC.